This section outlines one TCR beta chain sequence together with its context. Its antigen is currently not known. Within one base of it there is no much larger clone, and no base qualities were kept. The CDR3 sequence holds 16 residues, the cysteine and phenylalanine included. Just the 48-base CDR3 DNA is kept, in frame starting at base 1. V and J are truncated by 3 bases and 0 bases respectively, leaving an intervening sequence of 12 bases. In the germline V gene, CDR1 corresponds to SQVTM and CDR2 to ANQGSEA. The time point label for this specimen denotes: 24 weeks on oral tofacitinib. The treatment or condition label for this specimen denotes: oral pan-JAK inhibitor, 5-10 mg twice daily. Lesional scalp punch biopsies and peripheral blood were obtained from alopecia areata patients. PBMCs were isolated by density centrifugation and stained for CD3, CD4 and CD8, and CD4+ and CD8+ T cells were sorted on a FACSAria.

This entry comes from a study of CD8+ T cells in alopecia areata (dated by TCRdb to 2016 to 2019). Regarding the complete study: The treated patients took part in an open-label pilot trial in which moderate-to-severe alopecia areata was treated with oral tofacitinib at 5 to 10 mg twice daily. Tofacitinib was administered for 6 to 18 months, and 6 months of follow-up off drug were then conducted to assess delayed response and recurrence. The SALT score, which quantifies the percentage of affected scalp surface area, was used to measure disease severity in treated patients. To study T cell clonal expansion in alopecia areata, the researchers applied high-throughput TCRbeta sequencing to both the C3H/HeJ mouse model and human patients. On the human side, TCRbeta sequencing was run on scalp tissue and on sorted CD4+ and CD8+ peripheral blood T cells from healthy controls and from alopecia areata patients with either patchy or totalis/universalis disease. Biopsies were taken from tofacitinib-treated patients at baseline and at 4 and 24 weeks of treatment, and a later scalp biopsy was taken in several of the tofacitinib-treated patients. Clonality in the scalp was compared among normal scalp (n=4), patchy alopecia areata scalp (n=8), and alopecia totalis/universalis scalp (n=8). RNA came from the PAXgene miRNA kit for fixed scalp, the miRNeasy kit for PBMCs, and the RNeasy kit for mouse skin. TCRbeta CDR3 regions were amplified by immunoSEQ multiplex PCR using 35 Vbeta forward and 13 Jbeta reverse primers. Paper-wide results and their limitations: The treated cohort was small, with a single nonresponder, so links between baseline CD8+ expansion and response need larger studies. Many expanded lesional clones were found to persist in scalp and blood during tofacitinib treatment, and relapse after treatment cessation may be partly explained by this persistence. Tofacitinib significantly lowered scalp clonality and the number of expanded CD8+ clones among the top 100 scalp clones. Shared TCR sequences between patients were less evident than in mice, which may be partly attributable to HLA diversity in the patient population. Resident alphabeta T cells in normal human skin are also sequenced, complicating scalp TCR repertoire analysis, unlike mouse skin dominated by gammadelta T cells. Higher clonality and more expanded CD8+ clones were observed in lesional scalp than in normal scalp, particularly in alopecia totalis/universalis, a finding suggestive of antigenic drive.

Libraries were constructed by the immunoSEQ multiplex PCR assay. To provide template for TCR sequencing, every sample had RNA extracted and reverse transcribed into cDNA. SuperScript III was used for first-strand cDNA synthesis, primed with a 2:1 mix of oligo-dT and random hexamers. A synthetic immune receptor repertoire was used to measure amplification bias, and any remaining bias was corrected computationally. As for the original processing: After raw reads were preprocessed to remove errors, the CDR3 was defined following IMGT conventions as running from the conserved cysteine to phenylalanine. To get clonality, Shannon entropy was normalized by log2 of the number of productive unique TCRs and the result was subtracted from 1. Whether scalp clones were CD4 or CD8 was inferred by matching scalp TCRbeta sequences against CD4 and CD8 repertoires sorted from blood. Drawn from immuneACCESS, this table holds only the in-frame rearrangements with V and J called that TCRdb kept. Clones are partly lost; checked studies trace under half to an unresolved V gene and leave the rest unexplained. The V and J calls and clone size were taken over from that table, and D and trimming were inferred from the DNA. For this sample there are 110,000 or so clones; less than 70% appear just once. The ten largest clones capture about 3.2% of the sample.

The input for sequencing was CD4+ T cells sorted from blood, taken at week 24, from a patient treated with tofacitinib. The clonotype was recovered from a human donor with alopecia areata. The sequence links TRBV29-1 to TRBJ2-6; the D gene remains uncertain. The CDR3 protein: CSVDAGLGSGANVLTF. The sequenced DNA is TGCAGCGTTGATGCCGGGTTGGGCTCTGGGGCCAACGTCCTGACTTTC.